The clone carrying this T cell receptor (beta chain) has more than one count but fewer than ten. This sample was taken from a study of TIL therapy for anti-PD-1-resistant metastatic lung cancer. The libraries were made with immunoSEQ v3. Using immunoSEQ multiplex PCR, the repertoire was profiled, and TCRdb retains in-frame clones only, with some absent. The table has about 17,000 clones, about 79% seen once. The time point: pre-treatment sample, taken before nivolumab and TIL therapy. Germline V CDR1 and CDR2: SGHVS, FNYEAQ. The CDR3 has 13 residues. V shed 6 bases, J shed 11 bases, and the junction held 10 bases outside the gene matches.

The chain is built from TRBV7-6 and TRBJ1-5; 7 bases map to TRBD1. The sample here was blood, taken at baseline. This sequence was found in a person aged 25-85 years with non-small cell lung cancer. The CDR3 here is CASSLGTEIAQHF. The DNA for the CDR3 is TGTGCCAGCAGTCTAGGGACAGAGATTGCCCAGCATTTT.